This T cell receptor (beta chain) was captured in a study of blood T cell repertoires in COVID-19. The CDR3 covers 15 residues. V was shortened by 6 bases and J by 3 bases, with 15 bases between the two germline ends. Looked up from germline, CDR1 is MDHEN and CDR2 is SYDVKM. Measured with immunoSEQ multiplex PCR; TCRdb has only the in-frame clones, and not every one. The sample lists 350,000 to 550,000 clones, roughly 90% occurring once. Source material: peripheral blood. The source is a woman aged 25 to 45 with acute or convalescent COVID-19. V and J are TRBV28 and TRBJ1-5; a possible D gene is TRBD1 (6 bases). CDR3 amino acids: CASRPSGADNQPQHF. The CDR3 region has the DNA TGTGCCAGCAGACCATCAGGGGCGGACAATCAGCCCCAGCATTTT.